The 16 T cell receptor beta chains below all came from one sample that was sequenced in a study of T cells in Graves' hyperthyroidism and ophthalmopathy. Researchers took RNA transcripts and amplified the TCR beta CDR3 regions from them. A set of HTBI primers served as the primers for a first-round RT-PCR of the TCR CDR3. TCRdb reprocessed the multiplex PCR reads via MiXCR and lists one record per CDR3 protein. The table includes approximately 600,000 distinct CDR3 sequences, 20% detected once. Sequenced sample: blood. The receptors shown here come from a man aged 25-45 years with Graves' ophthalmopathy.

The J gene is TRBJ2-1, the V gene TRBV6-2 or TRBV6-3, with 7 bases that match TRBD2. Trimming removed 2 bases from V and 0 bases from J; junction bases left unmatched: 7. CDR3 length equals 17 residues. Germline V gene lookup returns CDR1 MNHEY and CDR2 SVGEGT. CDR3 loop: CASSYTPLADSYNEQFF. The CDR3 DNA reads TGTGCCAGCAGTTACACCCCGCTAGCGGACTCCTACAATGAGCAGTTCTTC.

Details on this clonotype: A much bigger clone sits one base away, suggesting this may be a read error. The chain is built from TRBV12-3 or TRBV12-4 and TRBJ1-5, with D perhaps matching TRBD1 (5 bases). V gave up 4 bases and J gave up 6 bases, with 13 bases separating them. This CDR3 is built from 14 residues. For the CDR3, the DNA is TGTGCCAGCAGTTCCGAGTCAGGGAGTCAGCCCCAGCATTTT. It encodes CASSSESGSQPQHF.

This clonotype was detected only a few times. The rearrangement links TRBV6-9 to TRBJ1-1; TRBD1 aligns across 8 bases. V gave up 3 bases and J gave up 5 bases; unmatched junction bases: 2. Per the germline V gene, CDR1 is MNHGY and CDR2 is SVAAGI. The CDR3 loop spans 13 amino acids. For the CDR3, the DNA is TGTGCCAGCAGTTACAGGGACAGGACTGAAGCTTTCTTT. Residues: CASSYRDRTEAFF.

Notes on this clonotype: Being one base from a much bigger clone, this may be a read error. The rearrangement joins TRBV12-3 or TRBV12-4 to TRBJ2-1; D could derive from TRBD1 or TRBD2 (6 bases each). This CDR3 has 15 residues. Trimming removed 6 bases from V and 10 bases from J, with 22 bases in between. Here the CDR3 DNA reads TGTGCCAGCAGCACAATGACAGGAGGGGGATACGAGCAGTTCTTC. This sequence encodes CASSTMTGGGYEQFF.

This chain joins TRBV11-2 and TRBJ2-7; the D is unclear. V lost 1 base to trimming and J lost 7 bases, with 20 bases between them. From germline, CDR1 is SGHAT and CDR2 FQNNGV. CDR3 length equals 16 residues. The CDR3 DNA sequence: TGTGCCAGCAGCTTAGGGACCGACCTTTACGTTTGGGAGCAGTACTTC. Its protein is CASSLGTDLYVWEQYF.

This clonotype was found a few times. The chain employs TRBV7-2 and TRBJ2-2; D uncertain. Germline V gene data show CDR1 as SGHTA and CDR2 as FQGNSA. V was pared by 5 bases and J by 6 bases, with 7 bases between. CDR3 size: 12 residues. The DNA for the CDR3 is TGTGCCAGCAGCCTATTCGCCGGGGAGCTGTTTTTT. Protein product: CASSLFAGELFF. The full variable domain, in which reference TRBV7-2 and TRBJ2-2 provide the parts outside the CDR3, is GAGVSQSPSNKVTEKGKDVELRCDPISGHTALYWYRQSLGQGLEFLIYFQGNSAPDKSGLPSDRFSAERTGGSVSTLTIQRTQQEDSAVYLCASSLFAGELFFGEGSRLTVL.

V usage is TRBV18 and J usage is TRBJ2-3; D remains unclear. Germline-derived CDR1 and CDR2 are KGHSH and LQKENI. V shed 2 bases and J shed 5 bases, with 17 bases lying between them. The CDR3 sequence is 16 residues long. The CDR3 sequence: CASSPNGGNYGDTQYF. The CDR3 DNA reads TGTGCCAGCTCACCAAATGGCGGAAACTATGGAGATACGCAGTATTTT.

Of note for this clonotype: One end of the junction fails to match germline, which may point to a read error. The chain joins TRBV12-3 or TRBV12-4 to TRBJ2-5, with TRBD2 as a possible D gene (5 bases). The CDR3 totals 14 residues. The CDR3 nucleotides read TGTACCAGCAGTTTAGGCGGGTTCGGAGAGACCCAGTACTTC. Its protein product is CTSSLGGFGETQYF.

This clonotype was picked up a small number of times. CDR3 nucleotide sequence: TGTGCCAGCACCTGGGGACTAGCGGGAAGAGAGACCCAGTACTTC. Encoded protein: CASTWGLAGRETQYF. This chain uses TRBV6-2 or TRBV6-3 with TRBJ2-5, with 13 bases fitting TRBD2. Germline lookup yields CDR1 MNHEY and CDR2 SVGEGT. This CDR3 is built from 15 residues. J lost 4 bases, V lost 7 bases, and 6 bases had no gene match.

Concerning this clonotype: Likely a read error: the CDR3 ends without its conserved phenylalanine or tryptophan. This chain uses TRBV14 with TRBJ2-7; D possibly corresponds to TRBD2 (6 bases). The CDR3 runs 13 residues. Germline CDR1 reads SGHDN; CDR2 reads FVKESK. Deletions cut 5 bases from V and 1 base from J, with 9 bases between. The CDR3 bases are TGTGCCAGCAGCTGGGGGGAGTCCTACGAGCAGTACCTC. Translated: CASSWGESYEQYL.

This clonotype was detected many times. The rearrangement links TRBV3-1 to TRBJ2-7; the match to TRBD1 covers 7 bases. Germline V CDR1 and CDR2: LGHDT, YNNKEL (reference sequence). The CDR3 extends over 14 amino acids. J was trimmed by 2 bases and V by 4 bases; bases with no gene match: 5. The CDR3 here is CASSRRTGAYEQYF. The CDR3 bases are TGTGCCAGCAGCCGAAGGACAGGAGCCTACGAGCAGTACTTC.

This clonotype has more than one count but fewer than ten. The chain links TRBV6-4 to TRBJ1-1; 7 bases line up with TRBD1. From germline, CDR1 is MRHNA and CDR2 SNTAGT. The CDR3 totals 16 residues. Losses at the gene ends were 8 bases for V and 1 base for J; bases not matched to a gene: 13. For the CDR3, the DNA is TGTGCCAGCTTCCTTAGGGACAGAGAATCGAACACTGAAGCTTTCTTT. This sequence encodes CASFLRDRESNTEAFF.

The V and J genes are TRBV6-5 and TRBJ2-7; tentative D call: TRBD2 (6 bases). V was pared by 2 bases and J by 0 bases, with 11 bases between. This CDR3 has 15 residues. The V gene's germline CDR1 is MNHEY and CDR2 SVGAGI. CDR3 DNA: TGTGCCAGCAGTTACCCGGAGGGCGTCTCCTACGAGCAGTACTTC. It translates to CASSYPEGVSYEQYF.

This clonotype has more than one count but fewer than ten. The chain has TRBV20-1 and TRBJ2-1, with a tentative D call TRBD2 (6 bases). Looked up from germline, CDR1 is DFQATT and CDR2 is SNEGSKA (reference sequence). The length of the CDR3 is 17 residues. V was clipped by 3 bases and J by 0 bases, with 18 bases between them. CDR3 region: CSASIAKRASSYNEQFF. The CDR3 coding sequence is TGCAGTGCTAGTATTGCTAAGCGGGCGAGCTCCTACAATGAGCAGTTCTTC.

The CDR3 loop is CASSSGPFERLSYNEQFF. The CDR3 region has the DNA TGTGCCAGCAGCTCGGGCCCCTTCGAGCGCCTCTCCTACAATGAGCAGTTCTTC. The gene calls are TRBV7-6 and TRBJ2-1; no clear D. Per the germline V gene, CDR1 is SGHVS and CDR2 is FNYEAQ. This CDR3 spans 18 amino acids. Trimming took off 4 bases at V and 0 bases at J, with 19 bases between the two ends.

This chain connects TRBV3-1 to TRBJ2-2; 7 bases map to TRBD2. The CDR3 runs to 16 residues. From germline, CDR1 is LGHDT and CDR2 YNNKEL (reference sequence). With 5 bases clipped from V and 0 bases from J, the junction kept 6 bases outside the gene matches. In DNA, the CDR3 is TGTGCCAGCAGCTTCAGCGGGAAGGCGAACACCGGGGAGCTGTTTTTT. Translated: CASSFSGKANTGELFF.